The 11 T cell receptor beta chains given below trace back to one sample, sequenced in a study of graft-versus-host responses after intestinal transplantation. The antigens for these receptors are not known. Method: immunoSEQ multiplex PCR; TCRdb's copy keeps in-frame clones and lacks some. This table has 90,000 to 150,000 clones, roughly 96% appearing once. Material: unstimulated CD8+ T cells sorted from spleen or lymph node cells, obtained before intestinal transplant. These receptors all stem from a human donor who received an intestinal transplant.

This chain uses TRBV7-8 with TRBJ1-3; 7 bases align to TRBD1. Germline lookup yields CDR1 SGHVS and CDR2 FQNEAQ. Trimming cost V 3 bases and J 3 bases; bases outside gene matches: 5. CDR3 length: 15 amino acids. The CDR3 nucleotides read TGTGCCAGCAGCTTGGGGTCAGGGGGTGGAAACACCATATATTTT. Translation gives CASSLGSGGGNTIYF.

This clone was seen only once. For the CDR3, the DNA is TGTGCCAGCAGCGTAGACCCAGAAGCGAACACCGGGGAGCTGTTTTTT. It yields the protein CASSVDPEANTGELFF. The rearrangement uses TRBV9 and TRBJ2-2; D not resolved. Germline V gives CDR1 SGDLS, CDR2 YYNGEE. The CDR3 is 16 residues long. Trimming removed 0 bases from V and 0 bases from J, with 9 bases in between.

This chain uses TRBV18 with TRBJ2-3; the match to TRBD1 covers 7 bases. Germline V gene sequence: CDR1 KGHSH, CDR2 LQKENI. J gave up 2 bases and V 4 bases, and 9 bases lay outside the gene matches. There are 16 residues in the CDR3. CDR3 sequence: CASSQKDRFSTDTQYF. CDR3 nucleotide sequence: TGTGCCAGCTCACAGAAGGACAGGTTCTCCACAGATACGCAGTATTTT.

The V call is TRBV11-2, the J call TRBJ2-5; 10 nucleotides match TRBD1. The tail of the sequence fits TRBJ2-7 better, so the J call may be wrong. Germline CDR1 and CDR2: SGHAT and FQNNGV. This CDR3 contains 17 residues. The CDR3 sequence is CASSLRGPRDRGYEQYF. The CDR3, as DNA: TGTGCCAGCAGCTTACGAGGACCCCGGGACAGGGGTTACGAGCAGTACTTC.

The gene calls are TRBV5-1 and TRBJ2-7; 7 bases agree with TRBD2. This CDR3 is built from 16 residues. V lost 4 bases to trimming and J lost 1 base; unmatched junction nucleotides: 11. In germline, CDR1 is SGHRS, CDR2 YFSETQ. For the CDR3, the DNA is TGCGCCAGCAGCCATCTAGCGGCGCAAGAGTCCTACGAGCAGTACTTC. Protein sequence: CASSHLAAQESYEQYF.

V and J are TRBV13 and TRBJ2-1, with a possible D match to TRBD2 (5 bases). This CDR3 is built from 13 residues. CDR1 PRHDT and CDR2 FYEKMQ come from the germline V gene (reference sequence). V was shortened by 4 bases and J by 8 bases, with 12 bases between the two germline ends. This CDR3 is CASSSLSGDEQFF. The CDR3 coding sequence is TGTGCCAGCAGCTCTCTGTCCGGGGATGAGCAGTTCTTC.

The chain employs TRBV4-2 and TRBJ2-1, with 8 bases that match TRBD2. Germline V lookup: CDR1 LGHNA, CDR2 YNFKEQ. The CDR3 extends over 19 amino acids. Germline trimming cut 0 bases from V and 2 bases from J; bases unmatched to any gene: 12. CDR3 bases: TGTGCCAGCAGCCAAGAAGCAGGGTGGGCGGGAGGTACCTACAATGAGCAGTTCTTC. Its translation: CASSQEAGWAGGTYNEQFF.

CDR3 residues: CASCRMNTEAFF. DNA of the CDR3: TGTGCCAGCTGCCGGATGAACACTGAAGCTTTCTTT. The V gene is TRBV6-6, the J gene TRBJ1-1; no firm D call. CDR1 and CDR2 (germline): MNHNY, SVGAGI (reference sequence). The CDR3 has 12 residues. Trimming stripped 8 bases from V and 0 bases from J, with 7 bases between.

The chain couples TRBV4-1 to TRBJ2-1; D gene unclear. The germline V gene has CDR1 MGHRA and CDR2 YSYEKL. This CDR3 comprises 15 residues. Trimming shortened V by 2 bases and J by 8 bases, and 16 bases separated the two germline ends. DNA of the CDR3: TGCGCCAGCAGCCAAAATGGCCTCGGTCCCGATGAGCAGTTCTTC. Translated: CASSQNGLGPDEQFF.

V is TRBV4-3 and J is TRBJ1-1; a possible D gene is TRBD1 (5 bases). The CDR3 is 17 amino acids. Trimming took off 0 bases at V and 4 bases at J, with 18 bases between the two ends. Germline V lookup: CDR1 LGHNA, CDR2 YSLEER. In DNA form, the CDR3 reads TGCGCCAGCAGCCAAGATAGTTTTGGGGGGTCGATCACTGAAGCTTTCTTT. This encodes CASSQDSFGGSITEAFF.

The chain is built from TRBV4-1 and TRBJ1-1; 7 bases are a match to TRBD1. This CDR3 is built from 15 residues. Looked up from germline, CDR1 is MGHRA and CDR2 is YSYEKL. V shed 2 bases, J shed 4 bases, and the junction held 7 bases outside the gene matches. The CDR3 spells CASSQKTGTGTEAFF. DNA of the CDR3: TGCGCCAGCAGCCAAAAGACAGGGACGGGCACTGAAGCTTTCTTT.